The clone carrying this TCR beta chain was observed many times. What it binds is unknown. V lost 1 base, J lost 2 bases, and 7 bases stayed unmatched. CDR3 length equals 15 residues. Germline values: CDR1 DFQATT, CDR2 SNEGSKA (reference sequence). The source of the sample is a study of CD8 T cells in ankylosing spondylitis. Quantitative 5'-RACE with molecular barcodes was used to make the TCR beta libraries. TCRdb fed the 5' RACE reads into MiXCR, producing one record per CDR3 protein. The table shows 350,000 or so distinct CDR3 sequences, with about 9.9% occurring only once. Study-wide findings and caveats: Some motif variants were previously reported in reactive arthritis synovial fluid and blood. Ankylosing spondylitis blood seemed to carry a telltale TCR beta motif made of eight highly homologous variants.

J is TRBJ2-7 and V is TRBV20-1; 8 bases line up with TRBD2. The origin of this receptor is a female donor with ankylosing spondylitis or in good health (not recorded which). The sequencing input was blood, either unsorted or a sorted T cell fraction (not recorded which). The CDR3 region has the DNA TGCAGTGCTAGAGTCCCGGCTAGCGGGCCCTACGAGCAGTACTTC. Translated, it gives CSARVPASGPYEQYF.